Listed below are T cell receptor beta chains from one sample, sequenced in a study of blood T cell repertoires in COVID-19. Produced via immunoSEQ multiplex PCR; TCRdb's table is partial and in-frame only. The sample consists of about 300,000 clones, more than 70% of them appearing once. Sequenced input: peripheral blood. The receptors stem from a woman aged 25 to 39 who had recovered from COVID-19. Each CDR3 is given with its conserved first and last residue. Fields, in order: J gene, V gene, CDR3 protein.

j_call: TRBJ1-1
v_call: TRBV5-1
cdr3_aa: CASRVADLAGRAEAFF

j_call: TRBJ2-1
v_call: TRBV6-5
cdr3_aa: CAITPGYTHNEQFF

j_call: TRBJ2-3
v_call: TRBV20-1
cdr3_aa: CSASDGQDTTDTQYF

j_call: TRBJ2-6
v_call: TRBV10-1
cdr3_aa: CASSEADRLCLSGANVLTF

j_call: TRBJ1-1
v_call: TRBV18
cdr3_aa: CASSPNTGGSDTEAFF

j_call: TRBJ1-5
v_call: TRBV9
cdr3_aa: CASSVDEFQPQHF

j_call: TRBJ1-1
v_call: TRBV5-1
cdr3_aa: CASSGQGNTEAFF

j_call: TRBJ2-2
v_call: TRBV5-4
cdr3_aa: CASSYGDLTGELFF

j_call: TRBJ2-3
v_call: TRBV10-3
cdr3_aa: CAISGREGTQYF

j_call: TRBJ1-1
v_call: TRBV5-6
cdr3_aa: CASSLIQGAVWNTEAFF

j_call: TRBJ2-1
v_call: TRBV12-5
cdr3_aa: CASRQGGYNEQFF

j_call: TRBJ2-3
v_call: TRBV9
cdr3_aa: CASTRGTGPTDTQYF

j_call: TRBJ1-1
v_call: TRBV6-2/TRBV6-3
cdr3_aa: CASSYLGKEVAFF

j_call: TRBJ2-7
v_call: TRBV4-2
cdr3_aa: CASTPSPGVGEQYF

j_call: TRBJ2-3
v_call: TRBV5-1
cdr3_aa: CASSIPGDRGAPGTYTQYF

j_call: TRBJ1-5
v_call: TRBV27
cdr3_aa: CASSLSLGQPQHF

j_call: TRBJ1-4
v_call: TRBV2
cdr3_aa: CASSDPQGTPNEKLFF

j_call: TRBJ2-5
v_call: TRBV5-4
cdr3_aa: CASRPAGGQETQYF

j_call: TRBJ2-7
v_call: TRBV10-3
cdr3_aa: CAISGRTGTGSYEQYF

j_call: TRBJ2-1
v_call: TRBV10-3
cdr3_aa: CAISEVAGGPNEQFF

j_call: TRBJ1-1
v_call: TRBV3-1/TRBV3-2
cdr3_aa: CASSLTGTSLGEAFF

j_call: TRBJ2-5
v_call: TRBV6-1
cdr3_aa: CASSEWGGQGYQETQYF

j_call: TRBJ1-2
v_call: TRBV28
cdr3_aa: CASKPRDISAPGYTF

j_call: TRBJ2-5
v_call: TRBV3-1/TRBV3-2
cdr3_aa: CASSPSPSQETQYF

j_call: TRBJ1-2
v_call: TRBV7-2
cdr3_aa: CASSFGGYGYTF

j_call: TRBJ1-2
v_call: TRBV4-2
cdr3_aa: CASSRTNLGEGYGYTF

j_call: TRBJ1-2
v_call: TRBV7-9
cdr3_aa: CASSARTGPDYGYTF

j_call: TRBJ1-2
v_call: TRBV10-3
cdr3_aa: CAIREQGSNYGYTF

j_call: TRBJ2-2
v_call: TRBV2
cdr3_aa: CASSLNTGELFF

j_call: TRBJ1-5
v_call: TRBV6-2/TRBV6-3
cdr3_aa: CASSYRDRGYQPQHF

j_call: TRBJ2-7
v_call: TRBV5-4
cdr3_aa: CASSLTGSDWYEQYF

j_call: TRBJ2-5
v_call: TRBV11-2
cdr3_aa: CASSPRLGTDVSQYF

j_call: TRBJ1-1
v_call: TRBV29-1
cdr3_aa: CSVARGDTEAFF

j_call: TRBJ2-1
v_call: TRBV6-4
cdr3_aa: CASAGGGEQFF